This T cell receptor (beta chain) came from a study of T-cell memory formation after mild COVID-19. Background on the study: The study found TCR clusters largely donor specific. General study findings and limits: The appearance of some responding clones in pre-infection memory suggested that cross-reactive memory joined. The authors left the SARS-CoV-2 specificity of second-wave clones peaking on day 37 unconfirmed.

TCR alpha and TCR beta cDNA libraries with sample barcodes and UMIs came from 5'RACE using constant-segment primers. TCRdb re-called the 5' RACE reads through MiXCR, storing one row per CDR3 protein. The table lists roughly 380,000 distinct CDR3 sequences, 25% to 30% of them singletons, with roughly 12% in the top ten. This clonotype was recorded at least ten times. Its target is not known. V dropped 5 bases and J dropped 5 bases, with 13 bases sitting between them. This CDR3 contains 14 residues. Germline loops: CDR1 MGHDK, CDR2 SYGVNS. Sequenced sample: PBMCs or a T cell subset sorted from them (not recorded which). The chain has TRBV25-1 and TRBJ2-1; D tentatively fits TRBD1 or TRBD2 (5 bases each). This TCR came from an adult woman who had mild COVID-19 (a few samples of this study predate the infection). Cell type and time point are not known. DNA of the CDR3: TGTGCCAGCAGTTATGGGGGACGGAACAATGAGCAGTTCTTC. It codes for CASSYGGRNNEQFF.